This paragraph covers one T cell receptor beta chain sequence. Its antigen is unknown. The CDR3 has 15 amino acids. CDR1 is LGHNA and CDR2 is YSLEER in the germline V gene. With V trimmed by 3 bases and J by 4 bases, 5 bases remained unmatched. These data originate in a study of shared clonotypes between healthy human individuals. Findings of the study overall: Non-shared clonotypes had lower generation probabilities than those shared by all four donors. Roughly 5% of naive CD4 clonotypes were shared across a handful of donors.

Evenly divided among several immunoSEQ plates was the genomic DNA of each subset. Sequencing was performed with immunoSEQ multiplex PCR; in TCRdb, only in-frame clones are kept and a portion is missing. Of a few million clones listed, approximately 94% are singletons. CD4+ cell separation produced CD45RA+ naive and CD45RA-negative memory subsets. This sequence was found in a man younger than 35 in good health. Material for sequencing was naive CD4+ T cells sorted from blood. Subset indicated: CD45RA+ positively selected. J is TRBJ1-4 and V is TRBV4-3; 7 bases agree with TRBD1. CDR3 loop: CASSQVDRNNEKLFF. Written as DNA, the CDR3 is TGCGCCAGCAGCCAGGTGGACAGGAATAATGAAAAACTGTTTTTT.